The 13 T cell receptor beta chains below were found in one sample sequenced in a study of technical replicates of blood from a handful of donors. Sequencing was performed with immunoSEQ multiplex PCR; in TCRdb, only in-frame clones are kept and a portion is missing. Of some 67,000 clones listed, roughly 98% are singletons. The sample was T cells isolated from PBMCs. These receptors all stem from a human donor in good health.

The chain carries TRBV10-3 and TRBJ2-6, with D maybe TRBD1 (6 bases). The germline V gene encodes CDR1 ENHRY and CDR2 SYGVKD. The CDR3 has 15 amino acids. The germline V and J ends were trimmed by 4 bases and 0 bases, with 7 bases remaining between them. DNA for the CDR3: TGTGCCATCAGTGTGGACAGCTCTGGGGCCAACGTCCTGACTTTC. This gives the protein CAISVDSSGANVLTF.

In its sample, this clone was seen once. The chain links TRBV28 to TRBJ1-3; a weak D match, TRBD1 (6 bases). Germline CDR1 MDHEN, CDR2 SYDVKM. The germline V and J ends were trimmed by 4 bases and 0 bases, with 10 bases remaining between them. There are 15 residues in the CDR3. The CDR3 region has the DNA TGTGCCAGCAGTTCGGAAGGGGGCTCTGGAAACACCATATATTTT. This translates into CASSSEGGSGNTIYF.

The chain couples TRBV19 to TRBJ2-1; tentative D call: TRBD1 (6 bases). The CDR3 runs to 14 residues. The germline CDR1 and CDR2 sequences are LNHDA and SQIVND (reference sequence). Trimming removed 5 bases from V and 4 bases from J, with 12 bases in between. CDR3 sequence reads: CASSSGGLYNEQFF. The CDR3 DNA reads TGTGCCAGTAGTTCTGGGGGCCTATACAATGAGCAGTTCTTC.

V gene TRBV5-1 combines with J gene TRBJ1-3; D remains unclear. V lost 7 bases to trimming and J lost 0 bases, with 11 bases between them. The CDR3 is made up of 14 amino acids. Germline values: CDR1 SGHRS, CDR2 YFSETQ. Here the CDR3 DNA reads TGCGCCAGCTCCTTCAGTGGCTCTGGAAACACCATATATTTT. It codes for CASSFSGSGNTIYF.

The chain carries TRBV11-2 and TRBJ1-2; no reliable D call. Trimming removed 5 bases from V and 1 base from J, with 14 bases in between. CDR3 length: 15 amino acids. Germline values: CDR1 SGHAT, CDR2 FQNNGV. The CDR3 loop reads CASSLGGQLNYGYTF. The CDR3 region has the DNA TGTGCCAGCAGCCTAGGAGGGCAGCTTAACTATGGCTACACCTTC.

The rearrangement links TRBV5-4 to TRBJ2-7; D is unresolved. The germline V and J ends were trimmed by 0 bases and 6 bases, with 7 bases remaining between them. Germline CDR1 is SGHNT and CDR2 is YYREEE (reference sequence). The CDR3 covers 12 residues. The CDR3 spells CASSLGSSEQYF. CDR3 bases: TGTGCCAGCAGCTTGGGTAGTAGCGAGCAGTACTTC. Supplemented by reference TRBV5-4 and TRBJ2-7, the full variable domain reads ETGVTQSPTHLIKTRGQQVTLRCSSQSGHNTVSWYQQALGQGPQFIFQYYREEENGRGNFPPRFSGLQFPNYSSELNVNALELDDSALYLCASSLGSSEQYFGPGTRLTVT.

CDR3 in DNA: TGTGCCAGCAGCGTTACCGGGACTAGCTCCAGGGATGAGCAGTTCTTC. Residues: CASSVTGTSSRDEQFF. The J gene is TRBJ2-1, the V gene TRBV9, with 9 bases that match TRBD2. Unmatched junction bases numbered 11, after V lost 2 bases and J lost 8 bases. CDR1 and CDR2 (germline): SGDLS, YYNGEE. The CDR3 loop spans 16 amino acids.

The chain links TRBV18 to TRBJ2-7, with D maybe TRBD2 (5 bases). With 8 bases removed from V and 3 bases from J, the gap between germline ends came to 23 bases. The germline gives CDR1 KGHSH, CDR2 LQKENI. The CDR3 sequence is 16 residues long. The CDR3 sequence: CASANSSRSRIYEQYF. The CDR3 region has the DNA TGTGCCAGCGCCAATTCTAGCCGAAGCCGGATCTACGAGCAGTACTTC.

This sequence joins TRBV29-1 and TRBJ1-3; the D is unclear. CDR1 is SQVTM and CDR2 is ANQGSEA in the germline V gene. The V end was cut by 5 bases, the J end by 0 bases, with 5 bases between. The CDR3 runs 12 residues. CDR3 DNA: TGCAGCGTTACATTCTCTGGAAACACCATATATTTT. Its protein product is CSVTFSGNTIYF.

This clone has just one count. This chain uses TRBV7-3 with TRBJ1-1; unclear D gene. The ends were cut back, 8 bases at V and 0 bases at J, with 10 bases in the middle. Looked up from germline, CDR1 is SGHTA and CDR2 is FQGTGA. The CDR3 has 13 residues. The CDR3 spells CASSQGVNTEAFF. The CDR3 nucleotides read TGTGCCAGCTCCCAAGGAGTGAACACTGAAGCTTTCTTT.

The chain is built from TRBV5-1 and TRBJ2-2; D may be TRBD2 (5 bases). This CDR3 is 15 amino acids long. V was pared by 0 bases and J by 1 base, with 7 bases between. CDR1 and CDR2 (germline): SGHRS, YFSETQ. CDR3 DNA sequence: TGCGCCAGCAGCTTGGGAGGGCAGAACACCGGGGAGCTGTTTTTT. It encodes CASSLGGQNTGELFF. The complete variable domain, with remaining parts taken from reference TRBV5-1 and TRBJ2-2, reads KAGVTQTPRYLIKTRGQQVTLSCSPISGHRSVSWYQQTPGQGLQFLFEYFSETQRNKGNFPGRFSGRQFSNSRSEMNVSTLELGDSALYLCASSLGGQNTGELFFGEGSRLTVL.

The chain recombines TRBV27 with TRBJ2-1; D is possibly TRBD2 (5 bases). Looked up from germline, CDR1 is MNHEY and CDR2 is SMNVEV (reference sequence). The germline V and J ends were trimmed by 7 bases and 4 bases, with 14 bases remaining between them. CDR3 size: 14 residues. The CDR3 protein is CASKPAESYNEQFF. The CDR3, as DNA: TGTGCCAGCAAACCAGCGGAGTCTTACAATGAGCAGTTCTTC.

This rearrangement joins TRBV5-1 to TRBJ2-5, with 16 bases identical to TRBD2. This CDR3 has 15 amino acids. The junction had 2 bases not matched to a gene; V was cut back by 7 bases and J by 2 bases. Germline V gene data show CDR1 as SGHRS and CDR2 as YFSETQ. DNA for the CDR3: TGCGCCAGCGGGACTAGCGGGAGGGTTCAAGAGACCCAGTACTTC. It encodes CASGTSGRVQETQYF. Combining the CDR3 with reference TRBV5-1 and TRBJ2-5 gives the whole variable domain KAGVTQTPRYLIKTRGQQVTLSCSPISGHRSVSWYQQTPGQGLQFLFEYFSETQRNKGNFPGRFSGRQFSNSRSEMNVSTLELGDSALYLCASGTSGRVQETQYFGPGTRLLVL.